One and the same sample provided the 19 T cell receptor beta chains below, sequenced in a study of T-cell reconstitution after alpha-beta-depleted transplantation in children. Preparing the TCRbeta library involved the use of unique molecular identifiers. TCRdb called the PCR reads again in MiXCR, with one record for every CDR3 protein. Of about 200,000 distinct CDR3 sequences in the sample, 5% to 6.5% are singletons; the top ten hold approximately 4.1%. This material consisted of PBMCs, taken before TCRalphabeta/CD19-depleted stem cell transplant. Receptors were obtained from a girl in the first two years of life with combined immunodeficiency, due to receive a stem cell transplant.

This clonotype was found many times. The rearrangement uses TRBV13 and TRBJ2-1; TRBD2 matches at 9 bases. The V and J ends lost 3 bases and 6 bases, in that order; junction bases with no gene match: 6. CDR1 PRHDT and CDR2 FYEKMQ come from the germline V gene (reference sequence). The CDR3 runs 15 residues. The CDR3 region is CASSFIPAGGNEQFF. The CDR3, as DNA: TGTGCCAGCAGCTTCATCCCAGCGGGAGGCAATGAGCAGTTCTTC.

This clonotype has at least ten counts. The DNA of the CDR3 is TGCAGCGTTAGCGGGCAACCATTGGGGGAATGGGAGACCCAGTACTTC. The encoded protein is CSVSGQPLGEWETQYF. This chain uses TRBV29-1 with TRBJ2-5; TRBD2 might be the D (6 bases). Germline loops: CDR1 SQVTM, CDR2 ANQGSEA. Trimming removed 5 bases at V and 5 bases at J, with 24 bases between. This CDR3 contains 16 residues. The full variable domain, completed using reference TRBV29-1 and TRBJ2-5, is SAVISQKPSRDICQRGTSLTIQCQVDSQVTMMFWYRQQPGQSLTLIATANQGSEATYESGFVIDKFPISRPNLTFSTLTVSNMSPEDSSIYLCSVSGQPLGEWETQYFGPGTRLLVL.

This clonotype was seen at least ten times. This chain uses TRBV14 with TRBJ2-6, with D perhaps TRBD2 (6 bases). V lost 5 bases, J lost 5 bases, and 7 bases lay in between. Looked up from germline, CDR1 is SGHDN and CDR2 is FVKESK. The CDR3 totals 13 residues. DNA of the CDR3: TGTGCCAGCAGCGCGGGGTGGGCCAACGTCCTGACTTTC. Its translation is CASSAGWANVLTF. The whole variable domain, filled in from reference TRBV14 and TRBJ2-6, reads EAGVTQFPSHSVIEKGQTVTLRCDPISGHDNLYWYRRVMGKEIKFLLHFVKESKQDESGMPNNRFLAERTGGTYSTLKVQPAELEDSGVYFCASSAGWANVLTFGAGSRLTVL.

Many counts were recorded for this clonotype. The gene calls are TRBV20-1 and TRBJ2-1; TRBD2 is a possible D gene (6 bases). The CDR3 loop spans 13 amino acids. Germline values: CDR1 DFQATT, CDR2 SNEGSKA (reference sequence). V was trimmed by 6 bases and J by 3 bases, leaving 12 bases between them. CDR3 sequence (DNA): TGCAGTGCGGGGGGAGTTGACTACAATGAGCAGTTCTTC. Encoded protein: CSAGGVDYNEQFF.

On this clonotype: A much larger clone sits a single nucleotide away, making a read error possible. The J gene is TRBJ2-6, the V gene TRBV11-1, with TRBD1 matching over 9 bases. The CDR3 runs to 19 residues. The trim removed 5 bases at V and 2 bases at J, leaving 13 bases unmatched. The germline V gene has CDR1 SGHAT and CDR2 FQDESV (reference sequence). The CDR3 DNA follows: TGTGCCAGCAGCCGAGTTGGGACAGGGATACTCCCTGGGGCCAACGTCCTGACTTTC. This gives the protein CASSRVGTGILPGANVLTF. The variable domain in full, completed from reference TRBV11-1 and TRBJ2-6, reads EAEVAQSPRYKITEKSQAVAFWCDPISGHATLYWYRQILGQGPELLVQFQDESVVDDSQLPKDRFSAERLKGVDSTLKIQPAELGDSAMYLCASSRVGTGILPGANVLTFGAGSRLTVL.

The sample holds many counts of this clonotype. J is TRBJ1-1 and V is TRBV28; 10 bases line up with TRBD1. The CDR3 has 15 amino acids. Per the germline V gene, CDR1 is MDHEN and CDR2 is SYDVKM. V was pared by 5 bases and J by 2 bases, with 5 bases of the junction left unmatched. This CDR3 is CASSLGTGENTEAFF. CDR3 in DNA: TGTGCCAGCAGTCTTGGGACAGGGGAAAACACTGAAGCTTTCTTT.

This clonotype has just a few counts. This chain uses TRBV28 with TRBJ2-7; 8 bases map to TRBD2. Trimming removed 10 bases from V and 4 bases from J; junction bases left unmatched: 6. Germline V CDR1 and CDR2: MDHEN, SYDVKM. This CDR3 has 12 amino acids. The CDR3 loop is CAIGTSVYEQYF. CDR3 coding DNA: TGTGCCATCGGGACTAGTGTGTACGAGCAGTACTTC.

The sample holds many counts of this clonotype. V is TRBV29-1 and J is TRBJ2-7, with D maybe TRBD2 (6 bases). Trimming removed 6 bases from V and 3 bases from J, with 15 bases in between. This CDR3 comprises 13 residues. Per the germline V gene, CDR1 is SQVTM and CDR2 is ANQGSEA. The CDR3, as DNA: TGCAGCGTCCGGGGGTCCTCCGACTACGAGCAGTACTTC. Translated, it gives CSVRGSSDYEQYF.

This clonotype was observed many times. V gene TRBV12-3 or TRBV12-4 combines with J gene TRBJ1-2; a possible D gene is TRBD1 (5 bases). Trimming shortened V by 4 bases and J by 0 bases, and 9 bases separated the two germline ends. The CDR3 is 14 residues long. The DNA for the CDR3 is TGTGCCAGCAGTTGGGGCAGGGCTAACTATGGCTACACCTTC. Protein sequence: CASSWGRANYGYTF.

This rearrangement joins TRBV7-3 to TRBJ2-1, with 9 bases that match TRBD1. This CDR3 has 15 residues. The V and J ends lost 5 bases and 8 bases, in that order; junction bases with no gene match: 10. Germline V gene data show CDR1 as SGHTA and CDR2 as FQGTGA. CDR3 coding DNA: TGTGCCAGCAGCCCCACAGGGGGCGCACTTGATGAGCAGTTCTTC. Translating it yields CASSPTGGALDEQFF.

This clonotype occurred many times. For the CDR3, the DNA is TGTGCCATCAGTGAGTCAGGGCAGGCGAGCTATGGCTACACCTTC. It specifies CAISESGQASYGYTF. The chain employs TRBV10-3 and TRBJ1-2; unclear D gene. The CDR3 has 15 residues. V was clipped by 0 bases and J by 4 bases, with 12 bases between them. Germline CDR1 reads ENHRY; CDR2 reads SYGVKD.

This clonotype has a count of ten or more. Mismatch with germline at one junction end may stem from a read error. V usage is TRBV29-1 and J usage is TRBJ2-5; 7 bases fit TRBD1. The germline gives CDR1 SQVTM, CDR2 ANQGSEA. This CDR3 has 12 residues. The CDR3 loop reads CSAERQGETQYF. In DNA, the CDR3 is TGCAGCGCTGAAAGACAGGGAGAGACCCAGTACTTC.

This clonotype was counted at least ten times. J is TRBJ1-2 and V is TRBV20-1, with D unresolved. The CDR3 extends over 15 amino acids. Per germline, CDR1 DFQATT and CDR2 SNEGSKA (reference sequence). V lost 1 base and J lost 3, with 15 bases in between. CDR3 region: CSARGDGPGDYGYTF. The CDR3 nucleotides read TGCAGTGCTAGAGGAGACGGCCCCGGGGACTATGGCTACACCTTC.

At least ten counts were recorded for this clonotype. The chain uses TRBV7-9 and TRBJ2-1, with D hard to call. Germline loops: CDR1 SEHNR, CDR2 FQNEAQ (reference sequence). V was clipped by 3 bases and J by 8 bases, with 8 bases between them. This CDR3 has 12 amino acids. This chain's CDR3 is CASSLVIDEQFF. The CDR3 DNA is TGTGCCAGCAGCTTGGTAATCGATGAGCAGTTCTTC.

This clonotype was counted ten times or more. The genes are TRBV6-5 and TRBJ1-1, with 8 bases aligning to TRBD1. J gave up 8 bases and V 2 bases, and 7 bases lay outside the gene matches. CDR1 is MNHEY, CDR2 SVGAGI, per germline. CDR3 length equals 14 residues. CDR3 sequence (DNA): TGTGCCAGCAGTTACCCCTCGACAGGGGCCGAAGCTTTCTTT. The encoded protein is CASSYPSTGAEAFF.

This clonotype was found many times. The rearrangement links TRBV20-1 to TRBJ1-1; perhaps TRBD1 as D (5 bases). CDR1 and CDR2 (germline): DFQATT, SNEGSKA (reference sequence). CDR3 length: 14 amino acids. V dropped 0 bases and J dropped 6 bases, with 14 bases sitting between them. CDR3 DNA: TGCAGTGCTAGAGACCCCGACAGTTTCCCTGAAGCTTTCTTT. This sequence encodes CSARDPDSFPEAFF.

This clonotype was recorded a few times. The chain recombines TRBV21-1 with TRBJ2-7; no check of the table's D call, TRBD2, against the DNA was made. TRBV21-1 is assigned pseudogene status. This CDR3 has 18 residues. The CDR3 nucleotides are TGTGCCAGCAGTAGATCCGGGACTAGCGGGCCACGAGGCTTCGAGCAGTACTTC. Its protein product is CASSRSGTSGPRGFEQYF.

In its sample, this clonotype was seen a few times. The V gene is TRBV19, the J gene TRBJ2-4, with TRBD1 matching 8 bases. The CDR3 extends over 14 amino acids. Germline lookup yields CDR1 LNHDA and CDR2 SQIVND (reference sequence). V shed 6 bases, J shed 4 bases, and the junction held 5 bases outside the gene matches. Here the CDR3 reads CASRMTGEKNIQYF. The CDR3 DNA is TGTGCCAGTAGAATGACAGGGGAGAAAAACATTCAGTACTTC.

This clonotype was seen ten or more times. The chain combines TRBV9 with TRBJ2-3; D gene uncertain. The CDR3 contains 13 residues. Trimming cost V 0 bases and J 3 bases, with 5 bases left between them. Germline CDR1 SGDLS, CDR2 YYNGEE. CDR3 sequence reads: CASSVVGTDTQYF. Written as DNA, the CDR3 is TGTGCCAGCAGCGTAGTTGGGACAGATACGCAGTATTTT.